This T cell receptor beta chain was sequenced during a study of siplizumab effects on memory and regulatory T cells (dated by TCRdb to between 2018 and 2020). Turning to the overall study: The study looked at the effect of siplizumab, an anti-CD2 antibody, on alloreactive T-cell subsets in allogeneic mixed lymphocyte reactions made from human PBMCs.

As to this clone: This receptor's antigen is unknown. No qualities accompany the bases; no much larger clone lies one base away.

The study at large found these results: No functional confirmation was obtained for the suppressive function of proliferating Tregs from siplizumab cultures. A naive or memory phenotype could not be assigned to roughly 80-96% of proliferating CD4+ or CD8+ clones. Among mappable alloreactive CD4+ clones, an average Treg-derived fraction of roughly 69% was observed with siplizumab, compared with approximately 30% in control reactions. Unstimulated naive T cells appeared to be more diverse than memory T cells, and naive cells seemed to make a substantial contribution to the alloresponse. The cumulative frequency of alloreactive sequences that could be traced back to unstimulated CD4+ memory T cells was significantly reduced by siplizumab. Because sequences at frequencies below about 10^-5 were poorly captured, only a minor fraction of alloreactive clones could be mapped back to unstimulated subsets.

The library was generated by the immunoSEQ multiplex PCR assay. About 9.1 x 10^4 TCR templates per sample were assayed on the deep sequencing platform. Genomic DNA extracted from sorted T cells was used for TCRbeta CDR3 sequencing. In the original analysis: The R programming language was used for clonal analysis of the TCRbeta CDR3 data. Alloreactive CD4+ and CD8+ clones were identified by comparing unstimulated samples to CFSE-low samples taken after the reaction. By matching sequences to the repertoires of sorted unstimulated Treg and non-Treg cells, each alloreactive CD4+ clone was assigned a regulatory or non-regulatory origin. TCRdb obtained this table from immuneACCESS and retained in-frame rearrangements with V and J assigned. These tables miss some clones; where compared with another copy, unresolved V genes account for less than half of the shortfall, and the remainder is unexplained. That table is the source of V, J and clone size, and D and trimming were worked out from the DNA. This sample lists around 100,000 clones; 91% were detected once. The top ten clonotypes cover roughly 0.16% of the sample.

Sorted unstimulated T cells and proliferating T cells recovered from mixed lymphocyte reactions underwent TCRbeta CDR3 sequencing. Fresh whole blood from fewer than 12 HLA-typed healthy donors was used to isolate PBMCs. The sequenced sample was CD4+ T cells sorted from blood. The sequence was collected from a human donor in good health.

The DNA sequence is given as TGTGCCACGGGGTCGGGTTGGGGGAATTCACCCCTCCACTTT. The translation is CATGSGWGNSPLHF. The chain links TRBV4-2 with TRBJ1-6; possibly the D gene is TRBD1, per 5 matching bases. The V and J ends are trimmed by 10 bases and 7 bases, leaving 17 bases between them. CDR3 length: 14 amino acids, cysteine to phenylalanine. The DNA shown is the 42-base CDR3, in frame from base 1. The germline V gene gives CDR1 as LGHNA and CDR2 as YNFKEQ.